A single sample is the source of the 16 T cell receptor beta chains below, sequenced in a study of regulatory T cells in long-lasting Graves disease. As to time point: newly diagnosed GD, antithyroid drugs for less than 3 months. The TCR library was made from RNA that had been extracted from PBMCs in TRIzol. With iRepertoire HTBI primers and Arm-PCR of CDR3 regions, TCR beta libraries were built. MiXCR was run by TCRdb on the multiplex PCR reads, yielding one entry per CDR3 protein. The table shows roughly 420,000 distinct CDR3 sequences, with around 15% occurring only once. This sample comprised peripheral blood mononuclear cells (PBMCs), obtained at new diagnosis, from a patient treated with antithyroid drugs. These receptors all come from a female donor with Graves disease.

This clonotype was counted a few times. This rearrangement joins TRBV6-4 to TRBJ2-1, with 7 positions matching TRBD2. The CDR3 contains 16 residues. The trim removed 7 bases at V and 4 bases at J, leaving 13 bases unmatched. From germline, CDR1 is MRHNA and CDR2 SNTAGT. CDR3 region: CASTRSGILKYNEQFF. The CDR3 bases are TGTGCCAGCACCCGAAGCGGGATCCTCAAATACAATGAGCAGTTCTTC.

This clonotype was observed many times. The CDR3 coding sequence is TGTGCCAGCAGCGGCCGACAGAACACTGAAGCTTTCTTT. Protein product: CASSGRQNTEAFF. V and J are TRBV9 and TRBJ1-1; D gene unclear. Germline CDR1 and CDR2: SGDLS and YYNGEE. CDR3 length: 13 residues. Trimming removed 3 bases from V and 1 base from J, with 7 bases in between.

Ten or more counts support this clonotype. The junction shows a germline mismatch at one end, possibly a read error. The rearrangement links TRBV13 to TRBJ2-7; 7 bases fit TRBD1. The germline V gene encodes CDR1 PRHDT and CDR2 FYEKMQ (reference sequence). This CDR3 contains 17 residues. This chain's CDR3 is CASSVGFRDRRSYEQYF. The CDR3 nucleotides are TGTGCCAGCAGCGTAGGATTCCGGGACAGACGATCCTACGAGCAGTACTTC.

This clonotype was found many times. V gene TRBV20-1 combines with J gene TRBJ2-3; 8 positions match TRBD1. The germline CDR1 and CDR2 sequences are DFQATT and SNEGSKA (reference sequence). CDR3 length equals 15 residues. V gave up 0 bases and J gave up 4 bases; unmatched junction bases: 6. CDR3 residues: CSARDQAGGSDTQYF. CDR3 coding DNA: TGCAGTGCTAGAGATCAGGCAGGGGGCTCAGATACGCAGTATTTT.

Ten or more counts support this clonotype. This chain connects TRBV27 to TRBJ2-1; 12 nucleotides line up with TRBD1. CDR3 length: 18 amino acids. Germline lookup yields CDR1 MNHEY and CDR2 SMNVEV (reference sequence). After removal of 6 bases from V and 3 bases from J, the junction contained 12 bases not matched to a gene. The CDR3, as DNA: TGTGCCAGCAGCTCTGTTACGGGACAGGGGGCTTACTACAATGAGCAGTTCTTC. Its translation is CASSSVTGQGAYYNEQFF.

V usage is TRBV12-3 or TRBV12-4 and J usage is TRBJ2-3; 8 bases are a match to TRBD2. The length of the CDR3 is 14 residues. Losses at the gene ends were 8 bases for V and 3 bases for J; bases not matched to a gene: 7. The CDR3 sequence: CASSESGRTDTQYF. The CDR3 DNA reads as TGTGCCAGCTCCGAGAGCGGGAGAACAGATACGCAGTATTTT.

This clonotype showed up just once. This rearrangement joins TRBV7-9 to TRBJ1-1; TRBD1 agrees at 7 bases. This CDR3 spans 13 amino acids. With V trimmed by 7 bases and J by 11 bases, 13 bases remained unmatched. Germline CDR1 and CDR2: SEHNR and FQNEAQ (reference sequence). The CDR3 region is CASTSGQAGEAFF. In DNA form, the CDR3 reads TGTGCCAGCACCTCCGGACAGGCCGGAGAGGCTTTCTTT.

This clonotype was observed at least ten times. This rearrangement joins TRBV11-3 to TRBJ2-1; a possible D gene is TRBD1 (6 bases). The CDR3 has 13 amino acids. The germline V gene encodes CDR1 SGHNT and CDR2 YENEEA. V was cut by 1 base and J by 8 bases, with 9 bases left in between. The CDR3 region is CASSLVNRDEQFF. The CDR3 region has the DNA TGTGCCAGCAGCTTAGTTAACAGGGATGAGCAGTTCTTC. Supplemented by reference TRBV11-3 and TRBJ2-1, the full variable domain reads EAGVVQSPRYKIIEKKQPVAFWCNPISGHNTLYWYLQNLGQGPELLIRYENEEAVDDSQLPKDRFSAERLKGVDSTLKIQPAELGDSAVYLCASSLVNRDEQFFGPGTRLTVL.

This CDR3 is CASSTGTSGRRQETQYF. The CDR3 DNA sequence: TGTGCCAGCAGTACCGGGACTAGCGGGAGGAGGCAAGAGACCCAGTACTTC. This chain joins TRBV6-1 and TRBJ2-5, with 15 nucleotides matching TRBD2. The length of the CDR3 is 17 residues. Germline CDR1 reads MNHNS; CDR2 reads SASEGT. Trimming at V came to 5 bases and at J to 2 bases, leaving 6 bases not matched to a gene.

This clonotype occurred many times. This chain joins TRBV6-1 and TRBJ1-1; D unresolved. This CDR3 comprises 15 residues. Germline V gives CDR1 MNHNS, CDR2 SASEGT. The V end lost 2 bases, the J end lost 0 bases, and 10 bases lay between the germline ends. As DNA, the CDR3 is TGTGCCAGCAGTGAAAGACACACGTTGAACACTGAAGCTTTCTTT. It is translated as CASSERHTLNTEAFF.

To note about this clonotype: This may come from a read error, since a much larger clone is one base off. The J gene is TRBJ2-7, the V gene TRBV7-2, with D possibly matching TRBD1 (6 bases). The V gene's germline CDR1 is SGHTA and CDR2 FQGNSA. There are 15 residues in the CDR3. The CDR3 region has the DNA TGTGCCAGCAGCCGCGATCATACAGGGATTTACGAGCGGTACTTC. This sequence encodes CASSRDHTGIYERYF.

This clonotype was counted many times. The rearrangement joins TRBV10-3 to TRBJ2-1; the D gene is possibly TRBD1 (6 bases). Per the germline V gene, CDR1 is ENHRY and CDR2 is SYGVKD. There are 14 residues in the CDR3. V lost 5 bases and J lost 5, with 13 bases in between. CDR3 in DNA: TGTGCCATCAGTATGACAGGACTTGACAATGAGCAGTTCTTC. As protein: CAISMTGLDNEQFF.

This clonotype has ten or more counts. V usage is TRBV12-5 and J usage is TRBJ2-3; TRBD1 matches at 7 bases. Germline-derived CDR1 and CDR2 are LGHNT and FRNRAP. The CDR3 totals 14 residues. Unmatched junction bases numbered 5, after V lost 6 bases and J lost 2 bases. Written as DNA, the CDR3 is TGTGCTAGTGGACAGGACAGGATCACAGATACGCAGTATTTT. Translated, it gives CASGQDRITDTQYF.

The J gene is TRBJ2-7, the V gene TRBV18; 10 bases match TRBD1. Germline CDR1 is KGHSH and CDR2 is LQKENI. J gave up 5 bases and V 4 bases, and 5 bases lay outside the gene matches. The CDR3 totals 14 residues. The CDR3 bases are TGTGCCAGCTCACGAACCGGGACAGGGGACGAGCAGTACTTC. Its protein is CASSRTGTGDEQYF.

This clonotype has at least ten counts. The CDR3 sequence is CASSPGTGYEQYF. The CDR3 bases are TGTGCCAGCAGTCCCGGGACGGGCTACGAGCAGTACTTC. The chain is built from TRBV12-3 or TRBV12-4 and TRBJ2-7, with D perhaps matching TRBD1 or TRBD2 (5 bases each). Trimming took off 5 bases at V and 3 bases at J, with 11 bases between the two ends. The CDR3 is 13 residues long.

This clonotype has at least ten counts. The chain links TRBV6-1 to TRBJ1-2, with TRBD1 matching over 8 bases. The germline gives CDR1 MNHNS, CDR2 SASEGT. The V segment lost 5 bases and the J segment 4 bases; nucleotides outside the gene matches: 3. The CDR3 runs to 13 residues. The CDR3 DNA reads as TGTGCCAGCAGTCCGGGACAGGCCTATGGCTACACCTTC. Amino acids: CASSPGQAYGYTF.